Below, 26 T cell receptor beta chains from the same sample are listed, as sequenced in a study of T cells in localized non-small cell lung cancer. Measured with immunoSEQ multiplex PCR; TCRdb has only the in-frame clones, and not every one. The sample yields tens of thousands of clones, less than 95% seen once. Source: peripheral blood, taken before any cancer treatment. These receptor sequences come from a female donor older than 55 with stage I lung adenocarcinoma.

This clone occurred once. The DNA for the CDR3 is TGTGCCAGCAGCTCGCGCCCCGACGGGTACAATGAGCAGTTCTTC. Amino acids: CASSSRPDGYNEQFF. The V call is TRBV11-2, the J call TRBJ2-1, with D uncertain. V was pared by 4 bases and J by 4 bases, with 14 bases between. This CDR3 spans 15 amino acids. Germline V CDR1 and CDR2: SGHAT, FQNNGV.

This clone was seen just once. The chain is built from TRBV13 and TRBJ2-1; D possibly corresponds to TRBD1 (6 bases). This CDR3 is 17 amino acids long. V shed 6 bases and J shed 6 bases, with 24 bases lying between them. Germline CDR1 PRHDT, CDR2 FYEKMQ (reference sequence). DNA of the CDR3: TGTGCCAGCAGTATACCAGCAGGGGCGATGAACGGCAATGAGCAGTTCTTC. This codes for CASSIPAGAMNGNEQFF.

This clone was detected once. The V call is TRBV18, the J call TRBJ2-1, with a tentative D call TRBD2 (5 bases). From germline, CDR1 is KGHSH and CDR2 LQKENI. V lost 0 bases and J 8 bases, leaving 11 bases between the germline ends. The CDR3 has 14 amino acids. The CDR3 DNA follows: TGTGCCAGCTCACCACCACACCTGCGGGATGAGCAGTTCTTC. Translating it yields CASSPPHLRDEQFF.

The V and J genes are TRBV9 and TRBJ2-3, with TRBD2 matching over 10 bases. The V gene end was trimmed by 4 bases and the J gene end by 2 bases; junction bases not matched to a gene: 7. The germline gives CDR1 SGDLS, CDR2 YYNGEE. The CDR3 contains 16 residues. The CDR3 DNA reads TGTGCCAGCAGCTTCCGACTAGCGGGTTTCACAGATACGCAGTATTTT. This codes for CASSFRLAGFTDTQYF.

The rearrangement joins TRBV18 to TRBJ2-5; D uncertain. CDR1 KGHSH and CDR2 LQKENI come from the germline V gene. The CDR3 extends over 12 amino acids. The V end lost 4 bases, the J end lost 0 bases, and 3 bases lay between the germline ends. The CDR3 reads CASSQNQETQYF. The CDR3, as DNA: TGTGCCAGCTCACAGAACCAAGAGACCCAGTACTTC.

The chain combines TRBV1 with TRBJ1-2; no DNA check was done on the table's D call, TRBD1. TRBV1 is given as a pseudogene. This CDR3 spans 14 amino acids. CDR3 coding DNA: TGCACCAGCAGCCAAGAGGGCAGGGCCAAAGGCTACACCTTC. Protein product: CTSSQEGRAKGYTF.

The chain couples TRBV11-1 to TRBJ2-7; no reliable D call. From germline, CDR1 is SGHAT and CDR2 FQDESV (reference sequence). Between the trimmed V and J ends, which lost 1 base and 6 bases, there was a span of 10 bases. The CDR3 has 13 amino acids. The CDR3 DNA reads TGTGCCAGCAGCTTAGTTACTGGGGTCGAGCAGTACTTC. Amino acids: CASSLVTGVEQYF.

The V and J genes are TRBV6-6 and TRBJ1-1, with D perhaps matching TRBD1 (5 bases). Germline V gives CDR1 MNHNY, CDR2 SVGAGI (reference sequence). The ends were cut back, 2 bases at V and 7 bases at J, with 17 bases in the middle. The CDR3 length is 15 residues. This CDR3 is CASSYVVRGEGEAFF. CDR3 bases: TGTGCCAGCAGTTACGTCGTGCGAGGGGAAGGTGAAGCTTTCTTT.

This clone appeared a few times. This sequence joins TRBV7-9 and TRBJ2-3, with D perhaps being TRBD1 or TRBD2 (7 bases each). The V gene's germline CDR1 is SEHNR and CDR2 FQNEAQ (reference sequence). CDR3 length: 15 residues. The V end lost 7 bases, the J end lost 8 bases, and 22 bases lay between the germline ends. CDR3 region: CASTPSGRGLGTQYF. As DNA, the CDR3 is TGTGCCAGCACGCCCTCGGGGAGGGGGCTTGGTACGCAGTATTTT. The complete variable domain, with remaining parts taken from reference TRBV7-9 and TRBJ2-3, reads DTGVSQNPRHKITKRGQNVTFRCDPISEHNRLYWYRQTLGQGPEFLTYFQNEAQLEKSRLLSDRFSAERPKGSFSTLEIQRTEQGDSAMYLCASTPSGRGLGTQYFGPGTRLTVL.

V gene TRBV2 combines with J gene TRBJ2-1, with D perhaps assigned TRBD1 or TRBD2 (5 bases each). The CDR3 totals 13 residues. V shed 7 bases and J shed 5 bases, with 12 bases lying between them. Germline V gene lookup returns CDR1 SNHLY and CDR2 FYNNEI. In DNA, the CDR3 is TGTGCCAGCAACCGGGACGGGAACAATGAGCAGTTCTTC. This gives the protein CASNRDGNNEQFF.

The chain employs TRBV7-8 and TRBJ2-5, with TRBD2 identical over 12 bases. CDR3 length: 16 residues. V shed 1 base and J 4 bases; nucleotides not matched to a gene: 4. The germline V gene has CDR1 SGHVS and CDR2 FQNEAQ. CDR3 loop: CASSLGRLAGVETQYF. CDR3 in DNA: TGTGCCAGCAGCTTAGGCCGACTAGCGGGAGTAGAGACCCAGTACTTC.

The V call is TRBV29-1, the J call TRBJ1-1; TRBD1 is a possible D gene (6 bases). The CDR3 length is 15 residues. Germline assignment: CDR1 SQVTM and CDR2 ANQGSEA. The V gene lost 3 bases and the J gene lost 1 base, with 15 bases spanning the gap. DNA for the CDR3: TGCAGCGTTGAGGGGGTAGGGGGGCCGAACACTGAAGCTTTCTTT. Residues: CSVEGVGGPNTEAFF. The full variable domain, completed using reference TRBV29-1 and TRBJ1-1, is SAVISQKPSRDICQRGTSLTIQCQVDSQVTMMFWYRQQPGQSLTLIATANQGSEATYESGFVIDKFPISRPNLTFSTLTVSNMSPEDSSIYLCSVEGVGGPNTEAFFGQGTRLTVV.

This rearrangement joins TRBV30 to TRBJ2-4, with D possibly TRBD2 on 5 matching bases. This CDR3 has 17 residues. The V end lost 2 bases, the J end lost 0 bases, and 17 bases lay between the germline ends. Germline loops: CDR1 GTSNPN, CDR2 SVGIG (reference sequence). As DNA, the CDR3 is TGTGCCTGGAGTAGCCCGTACGAAGCGGTAGCCAAAAACATTCAGTACTTC. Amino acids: CAWSSPYEAVAKNIQYF.

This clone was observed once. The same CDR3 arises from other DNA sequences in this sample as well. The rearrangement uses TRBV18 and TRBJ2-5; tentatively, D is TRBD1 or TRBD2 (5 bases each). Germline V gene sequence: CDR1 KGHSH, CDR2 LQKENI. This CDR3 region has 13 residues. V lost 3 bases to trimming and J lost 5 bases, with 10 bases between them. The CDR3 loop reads CASSPAGSETQYF. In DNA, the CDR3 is TGTGCCAGCTCACCGGCAGGGAGTGAGACCCAGTACTTC. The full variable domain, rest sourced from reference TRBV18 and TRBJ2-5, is NAGVMQNPRHLVRRRGQEARLRCSPMKGHSHVYWYRQLPEEGLKFMVYLQKENIIDESGMPKERFSAEFPKEGPSILRIQQVVRGDSAAYFCASSPAGSETQYFGPGTRLLVL.

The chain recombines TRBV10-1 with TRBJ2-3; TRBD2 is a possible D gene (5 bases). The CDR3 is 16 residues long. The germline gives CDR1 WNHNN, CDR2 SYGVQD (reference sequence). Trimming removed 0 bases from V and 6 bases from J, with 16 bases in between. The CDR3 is CASSESTEADVDTQYF. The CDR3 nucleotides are TGCGCCAGCAGTGAGTCGACGGAGGCGGATGTGGATACGCAGTATTTT.

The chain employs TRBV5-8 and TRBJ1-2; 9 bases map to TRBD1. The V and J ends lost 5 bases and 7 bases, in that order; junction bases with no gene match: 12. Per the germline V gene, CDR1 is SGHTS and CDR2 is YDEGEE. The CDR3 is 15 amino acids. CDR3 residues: CASREPGQGRSGYTF. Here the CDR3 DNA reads TGTGCCAGCAGAGAACCGGGACAGGGAAGGTCTGGCTACACCTTC.

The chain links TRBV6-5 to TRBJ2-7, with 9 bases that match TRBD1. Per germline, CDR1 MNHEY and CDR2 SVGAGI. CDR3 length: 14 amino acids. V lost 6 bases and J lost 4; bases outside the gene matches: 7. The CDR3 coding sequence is TGTGCCAGCAGGGGACAGGGCCCCGGGTACGAGCAGTACTTC. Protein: CASRGQGPGYEQYF.

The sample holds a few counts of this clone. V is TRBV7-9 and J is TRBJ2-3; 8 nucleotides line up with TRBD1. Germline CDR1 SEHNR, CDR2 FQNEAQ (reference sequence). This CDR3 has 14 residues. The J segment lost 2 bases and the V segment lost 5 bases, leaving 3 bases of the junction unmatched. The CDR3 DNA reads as TGTGCCAGCAGCGTGGACAGGGTCACAGATACGCAGTATTTT. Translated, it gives CASSVDRVTDTQYF.

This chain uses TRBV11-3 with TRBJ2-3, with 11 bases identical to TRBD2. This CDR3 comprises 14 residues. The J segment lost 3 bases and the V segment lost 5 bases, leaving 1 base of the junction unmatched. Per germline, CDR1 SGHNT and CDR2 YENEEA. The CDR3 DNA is TGTGCCAGCAGCCCTAGCGGGGGGACAGATACGCAGTATTTT. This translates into CASSPSGGTDTQYF.

The CDR3 loop reads CASSQGGGSTGELFF. Written as DNA, the CDR3 is TGTGCCAGCAGCCAGGGAGGGGGGAGTACCGGGGAGCTGTTTTTT. This chain joins TRBV9 and TRBJ2-2; a possible D gene is TRBD2 (7 bases). The CDR3 spans 15 residues. The germline gives CDR1 SGDLS, CDR2 YYNGEE. Trimming took off 4 bases at V and 5 bases at J, with 15 bases between the two ends.

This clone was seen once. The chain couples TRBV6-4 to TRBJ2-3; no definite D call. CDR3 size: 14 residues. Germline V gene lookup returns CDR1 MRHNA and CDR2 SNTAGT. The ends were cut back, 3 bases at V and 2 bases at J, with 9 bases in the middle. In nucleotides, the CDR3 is TGTGCCAGCAGTGAGGCAGGTTACACAGATACGCAGTATTTT. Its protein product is CASSEAGYTDTQYF.

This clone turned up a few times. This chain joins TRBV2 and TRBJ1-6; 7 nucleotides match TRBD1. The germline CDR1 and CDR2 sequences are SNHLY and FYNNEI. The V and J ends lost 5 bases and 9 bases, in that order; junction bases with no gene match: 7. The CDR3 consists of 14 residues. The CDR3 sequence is CASSRQGRGSPLHF. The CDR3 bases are TGTGCCAGCAGTAGACAGGGAAGGGGTTCACCCCTCCACTTT.

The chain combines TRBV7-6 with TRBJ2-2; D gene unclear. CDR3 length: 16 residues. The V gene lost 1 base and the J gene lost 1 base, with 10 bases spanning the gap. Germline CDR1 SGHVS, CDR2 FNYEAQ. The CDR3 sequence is CASSLGARRNTGELFF. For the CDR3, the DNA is TGTGCCAGCAGCTTAGGCGCGAGGCGGAACACCGGGGAGCTGTTTTTT.

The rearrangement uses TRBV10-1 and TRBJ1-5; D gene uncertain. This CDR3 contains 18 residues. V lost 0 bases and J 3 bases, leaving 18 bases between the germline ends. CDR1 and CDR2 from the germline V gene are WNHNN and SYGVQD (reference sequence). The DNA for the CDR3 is TGCGCCAGCAGTGAGTCAGATTTTGTTGGAGAGATCAATCAGCCCCAGCATTTT. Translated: CASSESDFVGEINQPQHF.

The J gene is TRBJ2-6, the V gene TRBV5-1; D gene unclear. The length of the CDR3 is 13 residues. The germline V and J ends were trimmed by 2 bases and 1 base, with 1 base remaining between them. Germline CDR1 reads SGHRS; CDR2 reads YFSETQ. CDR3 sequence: CASSFSGANVLTF. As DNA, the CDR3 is TGCGCCAGCAGCTTTTCTGGGGCCAACGTCCTGACTTTC.

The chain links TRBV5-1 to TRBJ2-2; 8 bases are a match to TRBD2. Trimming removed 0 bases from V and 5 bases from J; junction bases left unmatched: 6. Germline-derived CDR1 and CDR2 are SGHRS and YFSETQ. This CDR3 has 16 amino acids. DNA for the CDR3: TGCGCCAGCAGCTTGGCCAGATTAGCGGGGACCGGGGAGCTGTTTTTT. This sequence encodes CASSLARLAGTGELFF.